The present T cell receptor beta chain was sequenced within a study of PD-L1 blockade in urothelial cancer. The CDR3 is 15 residues long. Trimming pared 0 bases from V and 6 bases from J, leaving 12 bases between. Germline V gene lookup returns CDR1 SEHNR and CDR2 FQNEAQ (reference sequence). The time point: pretreatment peripheral blood. Patients were diagnosed with urothelial carcinoma, either locally advanced or metastatic. With respect to this clone: What it recognizes is unknown.

Points from the study as a whole: Sub-median blood TCR clonality before treatment predicted longer survival.

PCRs each included synthetic TCR analog templates spiked in. Measured with immunoSEQ multiplex PCR; TCRdb has only the in-frame clones, and not every one. In the table there are tens of thousands of clones, roughly 84% of which are singletons. The J gene is TRBJ1-3, the V gene TRBV7-9; possible D gene TRBD1, 5 bases. The sequencing here drew on PBMCs, taken around atezolizumab (anti-PD-L1) treatment. The origin of this receptor is a man aged 55 to 70 with urothelial cancer. This CDR3 is CASSLAQQDPNTIYF. In DNA form, the CDR3 reads TGTGCCAGCAGCTTAGCGCAACAGGACCCAAACACCATATATTTT.